These T cell receptor beta chains were read from a single sample in a study of T cells after yellow fever vaccination. TCRdb used MiXCR to reprocess the 5' RACE reads, holding one entry per CDR3 protein. The sample holds approximately 600,000 distinct CDR3 sequences; 9% to 15% are singletons and the top ten take about 15%. The sequences come from PBMCs, collected on the day of the yellow fever booster vaccination. These receptor sequences come from a man between 25 and 39 years old who received the YFV17D yellow fever vaccine. The CDR3 runs from the conserved cysteine through the conserved F or W. A D gene is named only where the DNA matches it firmly. The size entry is marked missing in some rows and otherwise reads once, few, many or a size class.

j_call: TRBJ2-5
v_call: TRBV10-2
clone_size: -
d_call: -
cdr3_nt: TGCGCCAGCACTGGGACTGGACCGGAGACCCAGTACTTC
cdr3_aa: CASTGTGPETQYF

j_call: TRBJ2-1
v_call: TRBV29-1
clone_size: -
d_call: -
cdr3_nt: TGCAGCGCCTCGGCAGGGGCAAGCTCCTACAATGAGCAGTTCTTC
cdr3_aa: CSASAGASSYNEQFF

j_call: TRBJ2-3
v_call: TRBV18
clone_size: -
d_call: -
cdr3_nt: TGTGCCAGCTCAACCACCACCCCAGATACGCAGTATTTT
cdr3_aa: CASSTTTPDTQYF

j_call: TRBJ2-2
v_call: TRBV5-6
clone_size: -
d_call: -
cdr3_nt: TGTGCCAGCAGCCTCGCGACTCCCGGCGGGGAGCTGTTTTTT
cdr3_aa: CASSLATPGGELFF

j_call: TRBJ1-1
v_call: TRBV12-3/TRBV12-4
clone_size: many
d_call: TRBD1
cdr3_nt: TGTGCCAGCAGAACGGGACAGGGGAACACTGAAGCTTTCTTT
cdr3_aa: CASRTGQGNTEAFF

j_call: TRBJ2-7
v_call: TRBV20-1
clone_size: -
d_call: TRBD2
cdr3_nt: TGCAGTGCGCCGACTAGCGGGAGGGGGTACGAGCAGTACTTC
cdr3_aa: CSAPTSGRGYEQYF

j_call: TRBJ2-5
v_call: TRBV7-2
clone_size: -
d_call: TRBD2
cdr3_nt: TGTGCCAGCAGCTTAAGCGGGAGGACTGGGACCCAGTACTTC
cdr3_aa: CASSLSGRTGTQYF

j_call: TRBJ2-1
v_call: TRBV5-1
clone_size: many
d_call: TRBD1
cdr3_nt: TGCGCCAGCGGTAAGGGACAGAACTACAATGAGCAGTTCTTC
cdr3_aa: CASGKGQNYNEQFF

j_call: TRBJ2-7
v_call: TRBV20-1
clone_size: -
d_call: TRBD2
cdr3_nt: TGCAGTGCAAGCGGACTAGCGGGGGCAGGCTACGAGCAGTACTTC
cdr3_aa: CSASGLAGAGYEQYF

j_call: TRBJ2-3
v_call: TRBV7-2
clone_size: -
d_call: TRBD2
cdr3_nt: TGTGCCAGCAGCGGACTAGCGGTTGAAACAGATACGCAGTATTTT
cdr3_aa: CASSGLAVETDTQYF

j_call: TRBJ2-2
v_call: TRBV7-2
clone_size: -
d_call: TRBD1
cdr3_nt: TGTGCCAGCAGCTTTATAGGGACAGGGAACACCGGGGAGCTGTTTTTT
cdr3_aa: CASSFIGTGNTGELFF

j_call: TRBJ2-5
v_call: TRBV21-1
clone_size: -
d_call: -
cdr3_nt: TGTGCCAGCAGCTTCCCGTGGGGGCCCCAAGAGACCCAGTACTTC
cdr3_aa: CASSFPWGPQETQYF

j_call: TRBJ1-5
v_call: TRBV5-1
clone_size: few
d_call: -
cdr3_nt: TGCGCCAGCAGCTTGGAGGGTGAGGGGGGTCAGCCCCAGCATTTT
cdr3_aa: CASSLEGEGGQPQHF

j_call: TRBJ1-1
v_call: TRBV12-3/TRBV12-4
clone_size: -
d_call: -
cdr3_nt: TGTGCCAGCAGTTTAGTTCGAGAGGAAGCTTTCTTT
cdr3_aa: CASSLVREEAFF

j_call: TRBJ2-7
v_call: TRBV12-3/TRBV12-4
clone_size: -
d_call: -
cdr3_nt: TGTGCCAGCAGTTTTTTGGACAGCTTCTACGAGCAGTACTTC
cdr3_aa: CASSFLDSFYEQYF

j_call: TRBJ2-3
v_call: TRBV18
clone_size: -
d_call: -
cdr3_nt: TGTGCCAGCTCACCACCGACCACAGATACGCAGTATTTT
cdr3_aa: CASSPPTTDTQYF

j_call: TRBJ2-7
v_call: TRBV20-1
clone_size: many
d_call: -
cdr3_nt: TGCAGTGCTAGCCGGGGTTACTCCTACGAGCAGTACTTC
cdr3_aa: CSASRGYSYEQYF

j_call: TRBJ1-2
v_call: TRBV20-1
clone_size: -
d_call: TRBD1
cdr3_nt: TGCTGTGCTAGAGAGGGGGACAGAAAGTTTAACTATGGCTACACCTTC
cdr3_aa: CCAREGDRKFNYGYTF

j_call: TRBJ2-5
v_call: TRBV7-2
clone_size: few
d_call: -
cdr3_nt: TGTGCCAGCAGCTCTCAGGGGTCCCAGTACTTC
cdr3_aa: CASSSQGSQYF

j_call: TRBJ2-7
v_call: TRBV12-3/TRBV12-4
clone_size: -
d_call: TRBD2
cdr3_nt: TGTGCCAGCACCCCGTCAGCGGGAGGGTACGAGCAGTACTTC
cdr3_aa: CASTPSAGGYEQYF

j_call: TRBJ2-1
v_call: TRBV19
clone_size: -
d_call: TRBD2
cdr3_nt: TGTGCCAGTAGTATCGGGAGGGACCGCTCCTACAATGAGCAGTTCTTC
cdr3_aa: CASSIGRDRSYNEQFF

j_call: TRBJ2-2
v_call: TRBV10-3
clone_size: -
d_call: TRBD1
cdr3_nt: TGTGCCATCAGATCAGACAGGGACACCGGGGAGCTGTTTTTT
cdr3_aa: CAIRSDRDTGELFF

j_call: TRBJ1-5
v_call: TRBV20-1
clone_size: few
d_call: -
cdr3_nt: TGCAGTGCAAAAGACACGAGCAATCAGCCCCAGCATTTT
cdr3_aa: CSAKDTSNQPQHF

j_call: TRBJ1-3
v_call: TRBV20-1
clone_size: few
d_call: TRBD1
cdr3_nt: TGCAGTGCTAGAGCGATCGGACAGGGGGCTACTGGAAACACCATATATTTT
cdr3_aa: CSARAIGQGATGNTIYF

j_call: TRBJ2-5
v_call: TRBV6-1
clone_size: few
d_call: TRBD2
cdr3_nt: TGTGCCAGCTGGGGCGGGAGTGTGGAGACCCAGTACTTC
cdr3_aa: CASWGGSVETQYF

j_call: TRBJ1-5
v_call: TRBV20-1
clone_size: -
d_call: -
cdr3_nt: TGCAGTGCTAGCCTTCCTGTTCCCGGTCAGCCCCAGCATTTT
cdr3_aa: CSASLPVPGQPQHF

j_call: TRBJ2-3
v_call: TRBV20-1
clone_size: few
d_call: TRBD2
cdr3_nt: TGCAGTGCTAGAGATCGGGGGGGCAGCACAGATACGCAGTATTTT
cdr3_aa: CSARDRGGSTDTQYF

j_call: TRBJ2-1
v_call: TRBV6-1
clone_size: -
d_call: -
cdr3_nt: TGTGCCAGCGGCGTAACCAGATACAATGAGCAGTTCTTC
cdr3_aa: CASGVTRYNEQFF

j_call: TRBJ2-7
v_call: TRBV6-2/TRBV6-3
clone_size: few
d_call: TRBD2
cdr3_nt: TGTGCCAGCAGTTACCTTGCGGGAGCCCCCGACGAGCAGTACTTC
cdr3_aa: CASSYLAGAPDEQYF

j_call: TRBJ1-2
v_call: TRBV7-2
clone_size: -
d_call: TRBD1
cdr3_nt: TGTGCCAGCAGCTTCGGACAGGCCTACTATGGCTACACCTTC
cdr3_aa: CASSFGQAYYGYTF

j_call: TRBJ2-2
v_call: TRBV6-2/TRBV6-3
clone_size: -
d_call: -
cdr3_nt: TGTGCCAGCAGTTCCCTACCCTTAGCGTCGAACACCGGGGAGCTGTTTTTT
cdr3_aa: CASSSLPLASNTGELFF

j_call: TRBJ2-1
v_call: TRBV4-3
clone_size: -
d_call: TRBD2
cdr3_nt: TGCGCCAGCAGCCAAGATGTAGCGGGAGGATACAATGAGCAGTTCTTC
cdr3_aa: CASSQDVAGGYNEQFF

j_call: TRBJ2-4
v_call: TRBV5-5
clone_size: -
d_call: -
cdr3_nt: TGTGCCAGCAGCTCCAACAGTATTCAGTACTTC
cdr3_aa: CASSSNSIQYF

j_call: TRBJ2-1
v_call: TRBV19
clone_size: few
d_call: TRBD2
cdr3_nt: TGTGCCAGTAGTATTGAAAGGACTAGTGGTGAGCAGTTCTTC
cdr3_aa: CASSIERTSGEQFF

j_call: TRBJ2-1
v_call: TRBV7-9
clone_size: few
d_call: TRBD1
cdr3_nt: TGTGCCAGCAGCTTCGACAGGGGGAGCAATGAGCAGTTCTTC
cdr3_aa: CASSFDRGSNEQFF

j_call: TRBJ2-3
v_call: TRBV11-2
clone_size: -
d_call: -
cdr3_nt: TGTGCCAGCAGCTTAGGAGGGCACTTTAACGCAGATACGCAGTATTTT
cdr3_aa: CASSLGGHFNADTQYF

j_call: TRBJ2-2
v_call: TRBV5-1
clone_size: few
d_call: -
cdr3_nt: TGCGCCAGCAGCCACAGGGACACCGGGGAGCTGTTTTTT
cdr3_aa: CASSHRDTGELFF

j_call: TRBJ2-7
v_call: TRBV11-1
clone_size: few
d_call: TRBD1
cdr3_nt: TGTGCCAGCAGCCCATTTTCCCCCGGGACAGGGTTTTCCTACGAGCAGTACTTC
cdr3_aa: CASSPFSPGTGFSYEQYF

j_call: TRBJ2-7
v_call: TRBV6-2/TRBV6-3
clone_size: few
d_call: -
cdr3_nt: TGTGCCAGCTTTAATCCGACATTGGGCTCCTACGAGCAGTACTTC
cdr3_aa: CASFNPTLGSYEQYF

j_call: TRBJ1-5
v_call: TRBV9
clone_size: -
d_call: -
cdr3_nt: TGTGCCAGCAGCGTAGGAGAAGGGGAGATCGGTCAGCCCCAGCATTTT
cdr3_aa: CASSVGEGEIGQPQHF

j_call: TRBJ1-3
v_call: TRBV20-1
clone_size: many
d_call: TRBD1
cdr3_nt: TGCAGTGCTAGGCCCCCCCTCGGACAGGGGGCGGTGGGAAACACCATATATTTT
cdr3_aa: CSARPPLGQGAVGNTIYF

j_call: TRBJ2-7
v_call: TRBV5-1
clone_size: few
d_call: -
cdr3_nt: TGCGCCAGCAGCTTTACGACCGCCTACGAGCAGTACTTC
cdr3_aa: CASSFTTAYEQYF